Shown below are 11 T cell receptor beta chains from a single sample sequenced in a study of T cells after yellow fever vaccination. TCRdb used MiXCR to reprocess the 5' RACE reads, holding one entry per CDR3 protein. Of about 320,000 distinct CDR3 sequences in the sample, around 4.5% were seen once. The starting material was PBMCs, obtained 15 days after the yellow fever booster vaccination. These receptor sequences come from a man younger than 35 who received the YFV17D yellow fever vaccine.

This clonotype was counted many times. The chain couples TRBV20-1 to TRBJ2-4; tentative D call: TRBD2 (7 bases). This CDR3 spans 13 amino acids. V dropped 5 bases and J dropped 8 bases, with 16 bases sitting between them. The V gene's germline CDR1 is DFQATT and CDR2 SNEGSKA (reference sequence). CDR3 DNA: TGCAGTGCTGCGCCGGGGGGCGCGTACATTCAGTACTTC. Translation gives CSAAPGGAYIQYF.

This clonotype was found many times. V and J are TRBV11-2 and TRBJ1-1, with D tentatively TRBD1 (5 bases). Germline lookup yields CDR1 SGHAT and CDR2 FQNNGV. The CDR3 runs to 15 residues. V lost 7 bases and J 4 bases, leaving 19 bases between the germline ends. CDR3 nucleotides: TGTGCCAGCAAGGTCAGGGCCGCGATGGGCACTGAAGCTTTCTTT. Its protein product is CASKVRAAMGTEAFF.

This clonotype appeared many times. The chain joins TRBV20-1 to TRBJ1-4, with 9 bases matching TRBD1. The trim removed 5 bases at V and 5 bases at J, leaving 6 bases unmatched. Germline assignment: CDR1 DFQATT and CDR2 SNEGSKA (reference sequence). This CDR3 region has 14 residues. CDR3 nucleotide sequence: TGCAGTGCTGCACAGGGGGCAGAAAATGAAAAACTGTTTTTT. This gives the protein CSAAQGAENEKLFF.

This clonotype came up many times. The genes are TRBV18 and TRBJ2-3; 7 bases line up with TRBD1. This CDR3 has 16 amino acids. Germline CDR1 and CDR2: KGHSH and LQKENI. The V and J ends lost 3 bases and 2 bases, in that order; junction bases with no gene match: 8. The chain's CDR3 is CASSPMGQTFTDTQYF. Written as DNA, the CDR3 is TGTGCCAGCTCACCTATGGGACAGACCTTCACAGATACGCAGTATTTT. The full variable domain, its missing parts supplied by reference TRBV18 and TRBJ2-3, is NAGVMQNPRHLVRRRGQEARLRCSPMKGHSHVYWYRQLPEEGLKFMVYLQKENIIDESGMPKERFSAEFPKEGPSILRIQQVVRGDSAAYFCASSPMGQTFTDTQYFGPGTRLTVL.

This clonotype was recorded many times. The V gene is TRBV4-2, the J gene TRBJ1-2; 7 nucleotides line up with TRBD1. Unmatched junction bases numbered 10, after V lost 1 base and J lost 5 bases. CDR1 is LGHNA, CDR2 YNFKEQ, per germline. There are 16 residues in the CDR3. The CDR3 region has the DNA TGTGCCAGCAGCCAAGTGATAGGGGGCCTCGGATATGGCTACACCTTC. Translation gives CASSQVIGGLGYGYTF.

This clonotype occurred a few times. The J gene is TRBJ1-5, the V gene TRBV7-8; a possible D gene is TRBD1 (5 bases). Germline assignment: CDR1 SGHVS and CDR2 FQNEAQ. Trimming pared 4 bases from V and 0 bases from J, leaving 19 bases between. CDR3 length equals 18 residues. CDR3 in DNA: TGTGCCAGCAGCTCACCGGGACGGGGAGTATATAGCAATCAGCCCCAGCATTTT. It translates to CASSSPGRGVYSNQPQHF.

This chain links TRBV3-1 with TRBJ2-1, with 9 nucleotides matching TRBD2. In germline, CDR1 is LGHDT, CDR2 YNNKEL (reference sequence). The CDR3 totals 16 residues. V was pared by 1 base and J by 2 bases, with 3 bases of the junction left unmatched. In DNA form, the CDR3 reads TGTGCCAGCAGCCAAGGCCCTAGCGGGGCCTACAATGAGCAGTTCTTC. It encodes CASSQGPSGAYNEQFF.

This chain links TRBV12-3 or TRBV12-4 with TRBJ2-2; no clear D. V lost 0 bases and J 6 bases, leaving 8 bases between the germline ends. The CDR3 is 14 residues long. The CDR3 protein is CASSLALWSGELFF. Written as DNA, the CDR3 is TGTGCCAGCAGTTTAGCGCTCTGGTCCGGGGAGCTGTTTTTT.

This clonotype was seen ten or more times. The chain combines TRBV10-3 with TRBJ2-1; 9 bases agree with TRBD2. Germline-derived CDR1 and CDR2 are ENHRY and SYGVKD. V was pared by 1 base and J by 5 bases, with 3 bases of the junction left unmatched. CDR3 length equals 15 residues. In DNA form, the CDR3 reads TGTGCCATCAGTGAGTGGAGACTAGCGGACAATGAGCAGTTCTTC. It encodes CAISEWRLADNEQFF.

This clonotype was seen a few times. The CDR3 DNA reads TGTGCCAGCCGGGGAGGGGGGTCCAGGGATACGCAGTATTTT. It codes for CASRGGGSRDTQYF. The V gene is TRBV12-3 or TRBV12-4, the J gene TRBJ2-3; possibly TRBD2 for D (7 bases). V was shortened by 8 bases and J by 6 bases, with 18 bases between the two germline ends. CDR3 length equals 14 residues.

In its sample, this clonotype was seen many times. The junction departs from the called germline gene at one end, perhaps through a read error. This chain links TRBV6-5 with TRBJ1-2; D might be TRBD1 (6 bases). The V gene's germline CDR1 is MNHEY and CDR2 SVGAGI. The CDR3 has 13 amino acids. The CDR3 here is CASTLTGSYSYTF. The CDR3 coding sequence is TGTGCCAGCACCCTAACAGGGAGCTATAGCTACACCTTC.